This T cell receptor (beta chain) was captured by sequencing in a study of cytomegalovirus exposure and HLA in healthy donors. Broader study findings: Most TCR sequences were rare, but some public TCRs occurred in many donors.

TCRdb keeps only in-frame clones here, not all; method: immunoSEQ multiplex PCR. Of approximately 130,000 clones listed, 85% to 90% are singletons. CDR1 is SGHVS, CDR2 FNYEAQ, per germline. CDR3 length equals 13 residues. V was shortened by 1 base and J by 6 bases, with 7 bases between the two germline ends. In regard to this clone: What it recognizes is unknown.

The material sequenced was PBMCs. The chain carries TRBV7-6 and TRBJ1-3; D is ambiguous. The sequence was obtained from a young woman in good health and CMV-seronegative. The CDR3 bases are TGTGCCAGCAGCTTAGACAGAGCAAACACCATATATTTT. Amino acids: CASSLDRANTIYF.